One sample yielded the 27 T cell receptor beta chains listed below, sequenced in a study of beta chain features in type 1 diabetes. As every portion of the isolated RNA was reverse transcribed, the sequencing read expressed TCRB transcripts. Produced via immunoSEQ multiplex PCR; TCRdb's table is partial and in-frame only. The profile covers 150,000 or so clones, with approximately 10% appearing a single time and less than 0.85% taken by the ten largest. Sequencing used central memory CD4+ T cells from blood. These receptors were obtained from a woman in her 40s in good health.

In its sample, this clone was seen a few times. This chain uses TRBV6-6 with TRBJ2-7; 8 bases agree with TRBD1. V was clipped by 4 bases and J by 3 bases; unmatched bases: 5. In germline, CDR1 is MNHNY, CDR2 SVGAGI (reference sequence). CDR3 size: 14 residues. Written as DNA, the CDR3 is TGTGCCAGCAGTTCCGGACAGGGACGCTACGAGCAGTACTTC. Protein: CASSSGQGRYEQYF.

V and J are TRBV29-1 and TRBJ2-2; 9 bases are shared with TRBD1. The length of the CDR3 is 15 residues. Germline V gene lookup returns CDR1 SQVTM and CDR2 ANQGSEA. The V and J ends lost 7 bases and 2 bases, in that order; junction bases with no gene match: 8. This CDR3 is CSGRTGGLNTGELFF. The CDR3 bases are TGCAGCGGGAGAACAGGGGGCTTAAACACCGGGGAGCTGTTTTTT.

In its sample, this clone was seen a few times. The chain combines TRBV10-3 with TRBJ1-1; 10 bases map to TRBD1. The CDR3 is made up of 16 amino acids. Germline assignment: CDR1 ENHRY and CDR2 SYGVKD. V trimming: 5 bases; J trimming: 1 base; junction bases outside the gene matches: 7. CDR3 loop: CAISPGQGPQNTEAFF. The CDR3 nucleotides are TGTGCCATCAGTCCGGGACAGGGGCCCCAGAACACTGAAGCTTTCTTT.

Worth noting for this clone: A junction end diverges from the germline sequence, so it may reflect a read error. The J gene is TRBJ1-6, the V gene TRBV5-4; TRBD1 is a possible D gene (6 bases). The CDR3 length is 13 residues. CDR1 and CDR2 (germline): SGHNT, YYREEE (reference sequence). Here the CDR3 DNA reads TGCGCCAGCACCCAGGACAGACATTCACCCCTCCACTTT. The encoded protein is CASTQDRHSPLHF.

This rearrangement joins TRBV7-2 to TRBJ1-2, with D maybe TRBD1 (6 bases). V dropped 5 bases and J dropped 7 bases, with 17 bases sitting between them. In germline, CDR1 is SGHTA, CDR2 FQGNSA. The CDR3 is 14 amino acids. CDR3 sequence (DNA): TGTGCCAGCAGCCCCCAAAACAGGGCCTTTGGCTACACCTTC. Protein: CASSPQNRAFGYTF.

This clone was seen only a few times. The genes are TRBV6-5 and TRBJ1-2; 8 bases are shared with TRBD1. This CDR3 region has 14 residues. The germline CDR1 and CDR2 sequences are MNHEY and SVGAGI. After removal of 5 bases from V and 2 bases from J, the junction contained 4 bases not matched to a gene. The CDR3 region has the DNA TGTGCCAGCAGTGGCCAGGGGGCGAACTATGGCTACACCTTC. The encoded protein is CASSGQGANYGYTF.

This clone was seen only a few times. V gene TRBV7-2 combines with J gene TRBJ2-5, with D perhaps matching TRBD1 (6 bases). CDR3 length equals 17 residues. V was trimmed by 5 bases and J by 5 bases, leaving 24 bases between them. Germline CDR1 reads SGHTA; CDR2 reads FQGNSA. This chain's CDR3 is CASSPTGLGSHYETQYF. The DNA for the CDR3 is TGTGCCAGCAGCCCAACAGGGTTGGGTAGCCACTATGAGACCCAGTACTTC.

This clone showed up just a few times. The gene calls are TRBV5-1 and TRBJ2-3; D possibly corresponds to TRBD2 (5 bases). Trimming left V 2 bases short and J 3 bases short, with 13 bases between. The CDR3 runs 15 residues. Looked up from germline, CDR1 is SGHRS and CDR2 is YFSETQ. This chain's CDR3 is CASSLEGRGTDTQYF. CDR3 coding DNA: TGCGCCAGCAGCTTAGAGGGTCGAGGGACAGATACGCAGTATTTT.

This clone was recorded at least ten times. The chain links TRBV5-1 to TRBJ1-1; TRBD1 agrees at 7 bases. Germline-derived CDR1 and CDR2 are SGHRS and YFSETQ. The CDR3 consists of 13 residues. V was pared by 4 bases and J by 7 bases, with 7 bases of the junction left unmatched. The DNA of the CDR3 is TGCGCCAGCAGCCCTCCAGGGGGGAGTGAAGCTTTCTTT. This gives the protein CASSPPGGSEAFF.

The V gene is TRBV4-1, the J gene TRBJ2-7, with TRBD2 matching 8 bases. CDR1 is MGHRA, CDR2 YSYEKL, per germline. The CDR3 sequence is 13 residues long. Unmatched junction bases numbered 11, after V lost 9 bases and J lost 7 bases. Here the CDR3 reads CASRGTRSTEQYF. CDR3 nucleotides: TGCGCCAGTAGAGGGACTAGATCTACGGAGCAGTACTTC.

As concerns this clone: The sample holds other DNA sequences that translate to the same CDR3. This sequence joins TRBV5-1 and TRBJ2-5; D call uncertain. V was cut by 3 bases and J by 2 bases, with 5 bases left in between. The CDR3 is 12 amino acids. The germline V gene encodes CDR1 SGHRS and CDR2 YFSETQ. CDR3: CASSSGQETQYF. CDR3 DNA sequence: TGCGCCAGCAGCTCAGGACAAGAGACCCAGTACTTC.

This clone was found a few times. The chain has TRBV5-4 and TRBJ2-4; 8 nucleotides agree with TRBD2. Germline-derived CDR1 and CDR2 are SGHNT and YYREEE (reference sequence). The CDR3 consists of 14 residues. V lost 2 bases to trimming and J lost 5 bases; unmatched junction nucleotides: 3. The CDR3 region is CASSFGTSENIQYF. In DNA, the CDR3 is TGTGCCAGCAGCTTCGGGACTAGTGAAAACATTCAGTACTTC.

This clone was seen many times. This chain joins TRBV14 and TRBJ2-1, with a tentative D call TRBD1 (6 bases). The CDR3 runs 16 residues. Per the germline V gene, CDR1 is SGHDN and CDR2 is FVKESK. The V end lost 4 bases, the J end lost 3 bases, and 16 bases lay between the germline ends. The CDR3 loop is CASSLGGTPYYNEQFF. In nucleotides, the CDR3 is TGTGCCAGCAGCCTGGGTGGGACACCCTACTACAATGAGCAGTTCTTC.

A single count supports this clone. The J gene is TRBJ2-3, the V gene TRBV5-6, with 9 positions matching TRBD2. The V and J ends lost 1 base and 2 bases, in that order; junction bases with no gene match: 5. Germline V gene data show CDR1 as SGHDT and CDR2 as YYEEEE. CDR3 length: 16 residues. The CDR3 region has the DNA TGTGCCAGCAGCTTGAGGAGCGGGGGGTACACAGATACGCAGTATTTT. Translating gives CASSLRSGGYTDTQYF.

This sequence joins TRBV10-3 and TRBJ2-5, with D possibly TRBD2 on 6 matching bases. V was shortened by 4 bases and J by 9 bases, with 18 bases between the two germline ends. The V gene's germline CDR1 is ENHRY and CDR2 SYGVKD. This CDR3 has 14 residues. CDR3 bases: TGTGCCATCAGTGTGAGGGACTCCGAAGGGGCCCAGTACTTC. Amino acid sequence: CAISVRDSEGAQYF.

V usage is TRBV7-2 and J usage is TRBJ1-2; 8 bases are a match to TRBD1. Germline V CDR1 and CDR2: SGHTA, FQGNSA. This CDR3 has 14 amino acids. V shed 4 bases, J shed 6 bases, and the junction held 7 bases outside the gene matches. The CDR3 sequence: CASSYQQGQDGYTF. As DNA, the CDR3 is TGTGCCAGCAGCTATCAACAGGGACAGGATGGCTACACCTTC.

This clone was observed at least ten times. CDR3 sequence (DNA): TGTGCCAGCAGCTCGGGTCAAATCAATGAGCAGTTCTTC. As protein: CASSSGQINEQFF. The chain recombines TRBV7-7 with TRBJ2-1; the D is unclear. Between the trimmed V and J ends, which lost 4 bases and 6 bases, there was a span of 10 bases. Germline V gives CDR1 SSHAT, CDR2 FNYEAQ (reference sequence). This CDR3 is 13 amino acids long.

This clone came up a few times. This chain links TRBV7-2 with TRBJ2-2; 9 nucleotides line up with TRBD1. Germline CDR1 SGHTA, CDR2 FQGNSA. The V gene end was trimmed by 5 bases and the J gene end by 9 bases; junction bases not matched to a gene: 10. The CDR3 is made up of 15 amino acids. The CDR3 region is CASSPPGQGYRELFF. CDR3 nucleotide sequence: TGTGCCAGCAGCCCCCCGGGACAGGGTTACCGGGAGCTGTTTTTT. Combining the CDR3 with reference TRBV7-2 and TRBJ2-2 gives the whole variable domain GAGVSQSPSNKVTEKGKDVELRCDPISGHTALYWYRQSLGQGLEFLIYFQGNSAPDKSGLPSDRFSAERTGGSVSTLTIQRTQQEDSAVYLCASSPPGQGYRELFFGEGSRLTVL.

This clone appeared a few times. The genes are TRBV6-1 and TRBJ2-1; 8 positions agree with TRBD2. The ends lost 3 bases at V and 7 bases at J; junction bases unmatched: 5. Germline V gene lookup returns CDR1 MNHNS and CDR2 SASEGT. The CDR3 length is 14 residues. CDR3 sequence reads: CASSEPGGSNEQFF. CDR3 nucleotides: TGTGCCAGCAGTGAGCCGGGGGGGTCGAATGAGCAGTTCTTC.

The V gene is TRBV19, the J gene TRBJ1-1, with 7 positions matching TRBD1. V shed 5 bases, J shed 4 bases, and the junction held 7 bases outside the gene matches. This CDR3 contains 14 residues. The germline V gene encodes CDR1 LNHDA and CDR2 SQIVND (reference sequence). Written as DNA, the CDR3 is TGTGCCAGTAGTGACCGACAGGGAGTCACTGAAGCTTTCTTT. Its translation is CASSDRQGVTEAFF.

This clone was observed a few times. The chain uses TRBV6-5 and TRBJ1-2; tentatively, D is TRBD1 (5 bases). CDR1 is MNHEY, CDR2 SVGAGI, per germline. This CDR3 has 14 residues. Between the trimmed V and J ends, which lost 5 bases and 8 bases, there was a span of 18 bases. The chain's CDR3 is CASSEGRVRRGYTF. The CDR3 DNA reads as TGTGCCAGCAGTGAAGGCAGGGTCCGGCGGGGCTACACCTTC.

The rearrangement links TRBV7-8 to TRBJ1-5; D possibly corresponds to TRBD1 (6 bases). V gave up 5 bases and J gave up 3 bases, with 11 bases separating them. The CDR3 runs to 14 residues. Per germline, CDR1 SGHVS and CDR2 FQNEAQ. The CDR3 nucleotides are TGTGCCAGCAGCCAGGGGACGGTCAATCAGCCCCAGCATTTT. It encodes CASSQGTVNQPQHF.

The genes are TRBV4-3 and TRBJ2-5, with D maybe TRBD1 (6 bases). The germline V gene encodes CDR1 LGHNA and CDR2 YSLEER. This CDR3 has 15 amino acids. The ends were cut back, 1 base at V and 7 bases at J, with 16 bases in the middle. The chain's CDR3 is CASSQGWGLRATQYF. The CDR3 bases are TGCGCCAGCAGCCAAGGGTGGGGGCTCCGCGCGACCCAGTACTTC.

The chain links TRBV5-1 to TRBJ2-3; 8 bases fit TRBD2. From germline, CDR1 is SGHRS and CDR2 YFSETQ. V lost 4 bases and J lost 5; bases outside the gene matches: 9. This CDR3 region has 15 residues. The CDR3 bases are TGCGCCAGCAGCCTGGGCGGACTAGCTGAAGATACGCAGTATTTT. Translated: CASSLGGLAEDTQYF.

The chain recombines TRBV19 with TRBJ1-1, with 7 bases identical to TRBD1. Germline CDR1 is LNHDA and CDR2 is SQIVND (reference sequence). Trimming took 6 bases from V and 8 from J; bases not matched to a gene: 0. The length of the CDR3 is 10 residues. Here the CDR3 DNA reads TGTGCCAGTAGGGACAGGGAAGCTTTCTTT. Translation gives CASRDREAFF.

This clone was recorded a few times. The V gene is TRBV5-1, the J gene TRBJ1-4; 8 bases map to TRBD1. V dropped 3 bases and J dropped 3; count of bases not matched to a gene: 4. Germline CDR1 and CDR2: SGHRS and YFSETQ. This CDR3 has 15 amino acids. The CDR3 region has the DNA TGCGCCAGCAGCTCTACAGGGGGTGCTAATGAAAAACTGTTTTTT. As protein: CASSSTGGANEKLFF.

The chain uses TRBV25-1 and TRBJ1-1, with D unresolved. The CDR3 spans 13 residues. The V gene lost 7 bases and the J gene lost 1 base, with 10 bases spanning the gap. Germline values: CDR1 MGHDK, CDR2 SYGVNS. The CDR3 region is CASNSGTNTEAFF. As DNA, the CDR3 is TGTGCCAGCAATTCGGGTACGAACACTGAAGCTTTCTTT.